Shown below are 25 T cell receptor beta chains from a single sample sequenced in a study of T cells after yellow fever vaccination. TCRdb itself ran the 5' RACE reads through MiXCR, one entry per CDR3 protein. The table lists about 350,000 distinct CDR3 sequences, about 8.3% of them singletons. The source material was PBMCs, sampled approximately 47 days after the first yellow fever vaccination. The receptors here all came from a man younger than 35 who received the YFV17D yellow fever vaccine.

The chain recombines TRBV5-6 with TRBJ2-1; 15 bases line up with TRBD2. V lost 1 base and J lost 10; bases outside the gene matches: 12. Per germline, CDR1 SGHDT and CDR2 YYEEEE. The CDR3 is made up of 18 amino acids. The CDR3 reads CASSLTGLAGGWGREQFF. In DNA form, the CDR3 reads TGTGCCAGCAGCTTGACGGGACTAGCGGGGGGATGGGGGCGGGAGCAGTTCTTC.

The CDR3 region is CSWTDLGSSYEQYF. The CDR3 nucleotides read TGCAGCTGGACCGACCTAGGGAGCTCCTACGAGCAGTACTTC. The chain employs TRBV20-1 and TRBJ2-7; a possible D gene is TRBD2 (5 bases). Germline values: CDR1 DFQATT, CDR2 SNEGSKA (reference sequence). The CDR3 loop spans 14 amino acids.

V usage is TRBV6-1 and J usage is TRBJ1-4; D gene unclear. CDR1 MNHNS and CDR2 SASEGT come from the germline V gene. The CDR3 has 15 residues. The V end was cut by 7 bases, the J end by 3 bases, with 15 bases between. In nucleotides, the CDR3 is TGTGCCAGCAAGAGGGTCTCCCGGGCTAATGAAAAACTGTTTTTT. It yields the protein CASKRVSRANEKLFF.

The V gene is TRBV12-3 or TRBV12-4, the J gene TRBJ2-1, with a tentative D call TRBD1 (6 bases). The CDR3 spans 14 residues. V lost 6 bases and J 7 bases, leaving 16 bases between the germline ends. DNA of the CDR3: TGTGCCAGCAGCGGGGACATTGATGGGAATGAGCAGTTCTTC. This gives the protein CASSGDIDGNEQFF.

This sequence joins TRBV4-3 and TRBJ2-3; D uncertain. Per the germline V gene, CDR1 is LGHNA and CDR2 is YSLEER. The CDR3 has 12 amino acids. Trimming pared 0 bases from V and 7 bases from J, leaving 5 bases between. Written as DNA, the CDR3 is TGCGCCAGCAGCCAAGATATGAATACGCAGTATTTT. This codes for CASSQDMNTQYF.

V usage is TRBV9 and J usage is TRBJ2-2; D possibly uses TRBD1 or TRBD2 (5 bases each). The CDR3 contains 16 residues. The V end was cut by 2 bases, the J end by 0 bases, with 11 bases between. The V gene's germline CDR1 is SGDLS and CDR2 YYNGEE. CDR3 protein: CASSVGTATNTGELFF. The CDR3 DNA reads as TGTGCCAGCAGCGTCGGGACCGCCACGAACACCGGGGAGCTGTTTTTT.

This sequence joins TRBV6-1 and TRBJ2-2; D is unclear. The V gene lost 6 bases and the J gene lost 0 bases, with 11 bases spanning the gap. Looked up from germline, CDR1 is MNHNS and CDR2 is SASEGT. The CDR3 spans 15 residues. In DNA form, the CDR3 reads TGTGCCAGCAGCCGTAACAACCCGAACACCGGGGAGCTGTTTTTT. Translation gives CASSRNNPNTGELFF.

This clonotype has just a few counts. The V gene is TRBV7-2, the J gene TRBJ2-3; tentative D call: TRBD1 (5 bases). The CDR3 runs to 19 residues. Germline CDR1 reads SGHTA; CDR2 reads FQGNSA. The V end lost 1 base, the J end lost 6 bases, and 26 bases lay between the germline ends. The CDR3 spells CASSLGGRQGIFTSDTQYF. CDR3 sequence (DNA): TGTGCCAGCAGCTTAGGAGGTCGTCAGGGAATATTTACTTCGGATACGCAGTATTTT.

The chain couples TRBV20-1 to TRBJ1-1, with 7 nucleotides matching TRBD1. The CDR3 runs 16 residues. In germline, CDR1 is DFQATT, CDR2 SNEGSKA (reference sequence). The ends lost 5 bases at V and 3 bases at J; junction bases unmatched: 15. CDR3 nucleotides: TGCAGTGCTTTCCCGGGACAGAGAGATGAAGACACTGAAGCTTTCTTT. Translated: CSAFPGQRDEDTEAFF.

The V gene is TRBV5-1, the J gene TRBJ2-3; perhaps TRBD2 as D (5 bases). Germline loops: CDR1 SGHRS, CDR2 YFSETQ. The length of the CDR3 is 12 residues. V lost 5 bases and J lost 7, with 11 bases in between. This CDR3 is CASSSPGYTQYF. The DNA of the CDR3 is TGCGCCAGCAGTTCCCCGGGGTATACGCAGTATTTT.

This clonotype was observed a few times. The V and J genes are TRBV29-1 and TRBJ2-4; D not certain. The germline CDR1 and CDR2 sequences are SQVTM and ANQGSEA. V was cut by 7 bases and J by 3 bases, with 16 bases left in between. The CDR3 has 14 amino acids. CDR3 protein: CSAQVGFGKNIQYF. The CDR3 nucleotides read TGCAGCGCTCAGGTCGGTTTCGGCAAAAACATTCAGTACTTC.

V gene TRBV29-1 combines with J gene TRBJ1-2; 10 nucleotides line up with TRBD1. This CDR3 is 16 amino acids long. V lost 1 base and J lost 2; bases outside the gene matches: 7. The germline CDR1 and CDR2 sequences are SQVTM and ANQGSEA. The CDR3 DNA is TGCAGCGTTGAAGCCCGGGCGGGACAGGGGAACTATGGCTACACCTTC. Translation gives CSVEARAGQGNYGYTF.

This rearrangement joins TRBV10-2 to TRBJ2-1, with D uncertain. V was trimmed by 10 bases and J by 3 bases, leaving 10 bases between them. Germline CDR1 WSHSY, CDR2 SAAADI. This CDR3 has 12 residues. Here the CDR3 reads CATIRGYNEQFF. The CDR3 DNA is TGCGCCACCATACGCGGCTACAATGAGCAGTTCTTC.

The chain uses TRBV7-8 and TRBJ1-5; a possible D gene is TRBD1 (6 bases). V lost 1 base to trimming and J lost 4 bases, with 11 bases between them. CDR3 size: 15 residues. Germline-derived CDR1 and CDR2 are SGHVS and FQNEAQ. The CDR3 DNA reads TGTGCCAGCAGCTTAGGATGGGGGCCTAATCAGCCCCAGCATTTT. Its protein product is CASSLGWGPNQPQHF.

This clonotype has just a few counts. The chain joins TRBV5-4 to TRBJ1-1; maybe TRBD1 (5 bases). The germline V gene has CDR1 SGHNT and CDR2 YYREEE (reference sequence). Deletions cut 4 bases from V and 8 bases from J, with 18 bases between. CDR3 size: 14 residues. The CDR3 bases are TGTGCCAGCAGCGTGACCGGGACCGCTAGGGAAGCTTTCTTT. This encodes CASSVTGTAREAFF.

This clonotype was recorded many times. This chain links TRBV12-3 or TRBV12-4 with TRBJ2-5; no clear D. The V and J ends lost 6 bases and 4 bases respectively, with 6 bases between them. There are 11 residues in the CDR3. CDR3 DNA sequence: TGTGCCAGCAGCCGTACAGAGACCCAGTACTTC. Its translation is CASSRTETQYF.

The V and J genes are TRBV7-9 and TRBJ2-1; D might be TRBD1 or TRBD2, each matching 5 bases. Germline values: CDR1 SEHNR, CDR2 FQNEAQ (reference sequence). Deletions cut 5 bases from V and 0 bases from J, with 17 bases between. The CDR3 sequence is 17 residues long. CDR3 sequence (DNA): TGTGCCAGCAGCCGGGCCTCGGGGCGAAGCTCCTACAATGAGCAGTTCTTC. It is translated as CASSRASGRSSYNEQFF.

The genes are TRBV13 and TRBJ2-3; D is perhaps TRBD1 (6 bases). Germline-derived CDR1 and CDR2 are PRHDT and FYEKMQ (reference sequence). Deletions cut 10 bases from V and 2 bases from J, with 28 bases between. The CDR3 sequence is 18 residues long. The CDR3 bases are TGTGCCATCAGTTTTCCGATTGGCAGACAGGCCAACACAGATACGCAGTATTTT. It encodes CAISFPIGRQANTDTQYF.

This clonotype was seen a handful of times. A junction boundary mismatches the germline segment, possibly from a read error. This sequence joins TRBV4-2 and TRBJ2-3; a possible D gene is TRBD1 (5 bases). The CDR3 has 16 residues. Germline V gene data show CDR1 as LGHNA and CDR2 as YNFKEQ. In nucleotides, the CDR3 is TGCGCCAGCAGCCAAATCACAGGTGCTAGCACAGATACGCAGTATTTT. Its protein product is CASSQITGASTDTQYF.

This clonotype has only a few counts. The chain links TRBV27 to TRBJ1-4; TRBD1 agrees at 7 bases. Germline-derived CDR1 and CDR2 are MNHEY and SMNVEV (reference sequence). This CDR3 is 16 amino acids long. The V segment lost 6 bases and the J segment 2 bases; nucleotides outside the gene matches: 9. The CDR3 sequence: CASRPRQGDTNEKLFF. The CDR3 region has the DNA TGTGCCAGCAGGCCTAGACAGGGAGATACTAATGAAAAACTGTTTTTT.

This clonotype came up a few times. This sequence joins TRBV9 and TRBJ2-7; D is perhaps TRBD1 (5 bases). Germline V gene data show CDR1 as SGDLS and CDR2 as YYNGEE. V was cut by 4 bases and J by 0 bases, with 26 bases left in between. This CDR3 spans 19 amino acids. CDR3 nucleotide sequence: TGTGCCAGCAGCCCCGAGTGGGGCAGGGTAGAGGACATCTCCTACGAGCAGTACGTC. Translating gives CASSPEWGRVEDISYEQYV.

The chain carries TRBV6-1 and TRBJ2-7, with 8 bases aligning to TRBD2. In germline, CDR1 is MNHNS, CDR2 SASEGT. Unmatched junction bases numbered 5, after V lost 5 bases and J lost 2 bases. The CDR3 runs to 14 residues. CDR3 DNA: TGTGCCAGCAGTAATACGGGGGGGCCCTACGAGCAGTACGTC. Encoded protein: CASSNTGGPYEQYV.

A few counts support this clonotype. The rearrangement links TRBV7-9 to TRBJ2-7; D is possibly TRBD2 (6 bases). This CDR3 spans 14 amino acids. V lost 5 bases, J lost 2 bases, and 13 bases lay in between. CDR1 is SEHNR and CDR2 is FQNEAQ in the germline V gene (reference sequence). The CDR3 DNA reads as TGTGCCAGCAGCCTAGGCCCGGGGGCCTACGAGCAGTACTTC. Protein sequence: CASSLGPGAYEQYF.

This clonotype was found a few times. The V and J genes are TRBV5-1 and TRBJ2-7, with TRBD1 identical over 7 bases. Per the germline V gene, CDR1 is SGHRS and CDR2 is YFSETQ. Trimming cost V 4 bases and J 2 bases; bases outside gene matches: 6. The CDR3 runs to 14 residues. For the CDR3, the DNA is TGCGCCAGCAGCGAAGGGACAGCAGCCTACGAGCAGTACGTC. Its protein product is CASSEGTAAYEQYV.

V usage is TRBV20-1 and J usage is TRBJ2-3, with D tentatively TRBD1 or TRBD2 (5 bases each). The V gene's germline CDR1 is DFQATT and CDR2 SNEGSKA (reference sequence). With 6 bases removed from V and 2 bases from J, the gap between germline ends came to 12 bases. This CDR3 spans 13 amino acids. The CDR3 DNA follows: TGCAGTGCGGGACGGGGTCCCACAGATACGCAGTATTTT. Translating gives CSAGRGPTDTQYF.